The 11 T cell receptor beta chains in this list originate from one sample, sequenced in a study of blood T cell repertoires in COVID-19. TCRdb's table, derived via immunoSEQ multiplex PCR, lists solely in-frame clones and lacks some. The sample holds 40,000 to 50,000 clones; roughly four fifths are singletons and the top ten take around 45%. The sequenced sample consisted of peripheral blood. The receptors derive from a woman older than 75 with acute or convalescent COVID-19.

The rearrangement uses TRBV19 and TRBJ1-6; D is unclear. CDR1 is LNHDA and CDR2 is SQIVND in the germline V gene (reference sequence). V was cut by 3 bases and J by 8 bases, with 8 bases left in between. This CDR3 contains 13 residues. The CDR3, as DNA: TGTGCCAGTAGTATTTTGCGCGATTCACCCCTCCACTTT. Protein sequence: CASSILRDSPLHF.

The chain carries TRBV2 and TRBJ1-2; a possible D gene is TRBD1 (6 bases). With 3 bases removed from V and 4 bases from J, the gap between germline ends came to 12 bases. The CDR3 loop spans 14 amino acids. Germline values: CDR1 SNHLY, CDR2 FYNNEI. The CDR3 bases are TGTGCCAGCAGTGACCGTACAGGGACCTATGGCTACACCTTC. Its translation is CASSDRTGTYGYTF.

This clone was picked up a small number of times. J is TRBJ1-4 and V is TRBV13; D is uncertain. Trimming stripped 5 bases from V and 5 bases from J, with 12 bases between. From germline, CDR1 is PRHDT and CDR2 FYEKMQ (reference sequence). There are 14 residues in the CDR3. CDR3 protein: CASSRGQPNEKLFF. CDR3 bases: TGTGCCAGCAGCCGAGGGCAGCCGAATGAAAAACTGTTTTTT. Variable domain in full (rest from reference TRBV13 and TRBJ1-4): AAGVIQSPRHLIKEKRETATLKCYPIPRHDTVYWYQQGPGQDPQFLISFYEKMQSDKGSIPDRFSAQQFSDYHSELNMSSLELGDSALYFCASSRGQPNEKLFFGSGTQLSVL.

The chain uses TRBV28 and TRBJ2-1; 7 nucleotides agree with TRBD1. Germline-derived CDR1 and CDR2 are MDHEN and SYDVKM. Unmatched junction bases numbered 7, after V lost 8 bases and J lost 6 bases. The CDR3 is made up of 13 amino acids. This CDR3 is CASGAGTVNEQFF. The CDR3 DNA sequence: TGTGCCAGCGGGGCCGGGACAGTCAATGAGCAGTTCTTC.

The rearrangement joins TRBV6-5 to TRBJ1-2, with 7 bases lining up with TRBD1. J gave up 1 base and V 6 bases, and 8 bases lay outside the gene matches. From germline, CDR1 is MNHEY and CDR2 SVGAGI. The CDR3 spans 15 residues. CDR3 sequence (DNA): TGTGCCAGCAGGCCTTACAGGGGAGGTAACTATGGCTACACCTTC. Translating gives CASRPYRGGNYGYTF.

This clone was seen a few times. The J gene is TRBJ2-7, the V gene TRBV7-2; 7 bases agree with TRBD1. The CDR3 covers 14 residues. V lost 1 base to trimming and J lost 3 bases; unmatched junction nucleotides: 3. CDR1 and CDR2 (germline): SGHTA, FQGNSA. CDR3 loop: CASSLGTGFYEQYF. DNA of the CDR3: TGTGCCAGCAGCTTAGGGACAGGATTCTACGAGCAGTACTTC.

The CDR3: CAISGQGADGYTF. CDR3 nucleotide sequence: TGTGCCATCAGTGGACAGGGGGCTGATGGCTACACCTTC. The gene calls are TRBV10-3 and TRBJ1-2, with 10 bases that match TRBD1. J lost 6 bases, V lost 4 bases, and 2 bases had no gene match. CDR3 size: 13 residues. Germline values: CDR1 ENHRY, CDR2 SYGVKD.

The rearrangement joins TRBV28 to TRBJ1-4; 7 nucleotides agree with TRBD1. Trimming removed 5 bases from V and 7 bases from J; junction bases left unmatched: 10. CDR1 MDHEN and CDR2 SYDVKM come from the germline V gene. The CDR3 consists of 15 residues. CDR3 sequence reads: CASSPLQGLGEKLFF. The CDR3 nucleotides read TGTGCCAGCAGTCCCCTACAGGGGTTGGGTGAAAAACTGTTTTTT.

The chain couples TRBV19 to TRBJ1-1, with D perhaps matching TRBD1 (6 bases). Trimming removed 5 bases at V and 5 bases at J, with 15 bases between. The length of the CDR3 is 14 residues. CDR1 is LNHDA and CDR2 is SQIVND in the germline V gene (reference sequence). The CDR3 region is CASSVEGGSTEAFF. For the CDR3, the DNA is TGTGCCAGTAGTGTGGAAGGGGGTTCGACTGAAGCTTTCTTT.

This clone was picked up a small number of times. The rearrangement joins TRBV5-5 to TRBJ1-5, with TRBD1 as a possible D gene (6 bases). V dropped 1 base and J dropped 6 bases, with 14 bases sitting between them. The CDR3 consists of 15 residues. Per the germline V gene, CDR1 is SGHKS and CDR2 is YYEKEE (reference sequence). DNA for the CDR3: TGTGCCAGCAGCTTGTCAGGGGATCAAAGTCAGCCCCAGCATTTT. It translates to CASSLSGDQSQPQHF.

V and J are TRBV5-1 and TRBJ2-7; D ambiguous. Trimming removed 7 bases from V and 2 bases from J, with 10 bases in between. The CDR3 is 12 residues long. Germline CDR1 reads SGHRS; CDR2 reads YFSETQ. In nucleotides, the CDR3 is TGCGCCAGCGCTGCCGGTCCCTACGAGCAGTACTTC. Translated, it gives CASAAGPYEQYF.